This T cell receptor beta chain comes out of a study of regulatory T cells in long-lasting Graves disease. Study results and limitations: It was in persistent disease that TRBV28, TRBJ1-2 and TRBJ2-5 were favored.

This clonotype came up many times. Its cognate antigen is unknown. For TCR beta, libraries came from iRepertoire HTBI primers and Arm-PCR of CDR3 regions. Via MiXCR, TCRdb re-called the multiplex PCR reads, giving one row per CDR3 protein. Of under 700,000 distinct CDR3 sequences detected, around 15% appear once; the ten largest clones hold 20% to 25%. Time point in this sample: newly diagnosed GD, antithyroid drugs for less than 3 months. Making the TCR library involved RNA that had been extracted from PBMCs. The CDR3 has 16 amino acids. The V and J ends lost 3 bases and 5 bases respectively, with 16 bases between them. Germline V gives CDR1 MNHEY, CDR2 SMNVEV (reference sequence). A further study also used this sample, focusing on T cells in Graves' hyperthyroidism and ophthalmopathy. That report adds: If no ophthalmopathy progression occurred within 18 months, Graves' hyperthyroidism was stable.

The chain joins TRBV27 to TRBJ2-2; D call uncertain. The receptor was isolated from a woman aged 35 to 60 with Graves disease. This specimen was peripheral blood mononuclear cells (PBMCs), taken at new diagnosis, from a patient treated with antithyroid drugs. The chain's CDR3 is CASSFGGGRHTGELFF. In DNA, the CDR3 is TGTGCCAGCAGTTTCGGTGGTGGACGTCATACCGGGGAGCTGTTTTTT.